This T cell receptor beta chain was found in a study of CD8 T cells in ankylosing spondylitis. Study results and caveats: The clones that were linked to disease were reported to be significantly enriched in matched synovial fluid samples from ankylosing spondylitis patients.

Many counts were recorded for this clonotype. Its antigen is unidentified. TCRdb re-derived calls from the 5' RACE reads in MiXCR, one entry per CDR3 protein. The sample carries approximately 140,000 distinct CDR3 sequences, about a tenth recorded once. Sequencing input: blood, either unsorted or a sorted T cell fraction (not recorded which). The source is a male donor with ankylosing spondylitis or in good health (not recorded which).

CDR3 region: CATSRGLAGVGETQYF. In DNA, the CDR3 is TGTGCCACCAGCAGAGGATTAGCGGGAGTCGGGGAGACCCAGTACTTC. The V call is TRBV15, the J call TRBJ2-5; 9 nucleotides match TRBD2. The germline CDR1 and CDR2 sequences are LNHNV and YYDKDF (reference sequence). This CDR3 contains 16 residues. V gave up 1 base and J gave up 5 bases; unmatched junction bases: 8.